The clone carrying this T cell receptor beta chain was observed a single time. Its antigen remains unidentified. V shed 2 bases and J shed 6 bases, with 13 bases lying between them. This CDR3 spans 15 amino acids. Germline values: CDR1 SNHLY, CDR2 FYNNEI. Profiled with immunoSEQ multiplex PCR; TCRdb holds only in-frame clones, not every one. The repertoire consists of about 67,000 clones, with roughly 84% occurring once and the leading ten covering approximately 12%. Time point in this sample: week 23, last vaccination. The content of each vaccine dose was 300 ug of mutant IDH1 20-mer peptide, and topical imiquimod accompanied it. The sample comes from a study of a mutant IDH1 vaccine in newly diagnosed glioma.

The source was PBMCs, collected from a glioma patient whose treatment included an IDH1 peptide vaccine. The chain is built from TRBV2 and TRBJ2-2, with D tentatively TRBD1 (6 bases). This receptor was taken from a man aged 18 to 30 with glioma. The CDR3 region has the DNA TGTGCCAGCAGTGAACATTTGGGGGCCCCCGGGGAGCTGTTTTTT. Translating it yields CASSEHLGAPGELFF.